The present T cell receptor (beta chain) was sequenced within a study of OX40 agonist ivuxolimab in advanced cancers. Study-wide context: Patients enrolled in dose escalation were diagnosed with hepatocellular carcinoma, melanoma, renal cell or head and neck cancer.

The table came from immunoSEQ multiplex PCR; TCRdb's copy has only in-frame clones and leaves some out. The repertoire holds about 100,000 clones, with under 95% as singletons. Trimming cost V 7 bases and J 1 base, with 16 bases left between them. The germline CDR1 and CDR2 sequences are MDHEN and SYDVKM. The CDR3 spans 15 residues. J is TRBJ1-1 and V is TRBV28; no clear D gene. Specimen: CD4+ or CD8+ T cells sorted from blood, collected in a trial of the OX40 agonist ivuxolimab. This TCR was recovered from an adult with an advanced solid tumor such as melanoma, head and neck, liver or kidney cancer. Here the CDR3 DNA reads TGTGCCAGCAAACTACCTGGACCGCAGAACACTGAAGCTTTCTTT. This codes for CASKLPGPQNTEAFF.